The 8 T cell receptor beta chains presented below share a single source sample, sequenced in a study of OX40 agonist ivuxolimab in advanced cancers. Sequenced by immunoSEQ multiplex PCR; TCRdb stores in-frame clones only, minus some. The sample has 63,000 or so clones, around 90% seen once. The sample in question was CD4+ or CD8+ T cells sorted from blood, obtained in a trial of the OX40 agonist ivuxolimab. Receptors originate from an adult with an advanced solid tumor such as melanoma, head and neck, liver or kidney cancer.

The J gene is TRBJ2-1, the V gene TRBV7-3; 9 nucleotides line up with TRBD2. CDR3 length equals 15 residues. Germline V gene lookup returns CDR1 SGHTA and CDR2 FQGTGA. J lost 2 bases, V lost 1 base, and 0 bases had no gene match. For the CDR3, the DNA is TGTGCCAGCAGCTTAAGACTAGCGGCCTACAATGAGCAGTTCTTC. It specifies CASSLRLAAYNEQFF. Based on the CDR3 plus reference TRBV7-3 and TRBJ2-1, the full variable domain is GAGVSQTPSNKVTEKGKYVELRCDPISGHTALYWYRQSLGQGPEFLIYFQGTGAADDSGLPNDRFFAVRPEGSVSTLKIQRTERGDSAVYLCASSLRLAAYNEQFFGPGTRLTVL.

V gene TRBV27 combines with J gene TRBJ2-1; D is possibly TRBD2 (6 bases). Germline V gives CDR1 MNHEY, CDR2 SMNVEV (reference sequence). V was cut by 2 bases and J by 4 bases, with 6 bases left in between. The CDR3 extends over 13 amino acids. CDR3 amino acids: CASSLGGYNEQFF. Written as DNA, the CDR3 is TGTGCCAGCAGTTTAGGGGGGTACAATGAGCAGTTCTTC.

The V and J genes are TRBV7-2 and TRBJ2-1; 11 nucleotides match TRBD2. CDR1 SGHTA and CDR2 FQGNSA come from the germline V gene. Trimming cost V 4 bases and J 6 bases; bases outside gene matches: 8. This CDR3 spans 16 amino acids. CDR3: CASSSVAGGPSNEQFF. The CDR3 nucleotides are TGTGCCAGCAGCTCCGTAGCGGGGGGGCCGAGCAATGAGCAGTTCTTC.

The rearrangement links TRBV28 to TRBJ2-5; 7 positions agree with TRBD1. J was trimmed by 5 bases and V by 5 bases; bases with no gene match: 11. The CDR3 runs to 15 residues. CDR1 is MDHEN and CDR2 is SYDVKM in the germline V gene. The CDR3 DNA reads as TGTGCCAGCAGTCCTCCCGGGACAGCGCTCGAGACCCAGTACTTC. Translated: CASSPPGTALETQYF.

V gene TRBV21-1 combines with J gene TRBJ2-1; TRBD1 is the table's D call, not checked against the DNA. TRBV21-1 is a recognized pseudogene. The CDR3 is 16 amino acids. The CDR3 region has the DNA TGTGCCAGCAGCACTCCGGGACAGTGCTCCTACAATGAGCAGTTCTTC. This codes for CASSTPGQCSYNEQFF.

This chain links TRBV7-2 with TRBJ1-1; D gene uncertain. V was shortened by 5 bases and J by 2 bases, with 9 bases between the two germline ends. The CDR3 has 13 amino acids. Germline V gene lookup returns CDR1 SGHTA and CDR2 FQGNSA. As DNA, the CDR3 is TGTGCCAGCAGCCCCATGGCAAACACTGAAGCTTTCTTT. This gives the protein CASSPMANTEAFF.

The chain couples TRBV29-1 to TRBJ1-2; tentatively, D is TRBD1 (6 bases). This CDR3 region has 13 residues. Per the germline V gene, CDR1 is SQVTM and CDR2 is ANQGSEA. The germline V and J ends were trimmed by 8 bases and 8 bases, with 21 bases remaining between them. CDR3 region: CSLTEGTRGGYTF. For the CDR3, the DNA is TGCAGCTTAACGGAGGGGACCAGGGGAGGCTACACCTTC.

The chain joins TRBV6-6 to TRBJ1-2; unclear D gene. Germline V lookup: CDR1 MNHNY, CDR2 SVGAGI (reference sequence). V lost 6 bases and J 3 bases, leaving 14 bases between the germline ends. The CDR3 is 14 residues long. CDR3 sequence: CASSLPVGDYGYTF. The DNA for the CDR3 is TGTGCCAGCAGCCTTCCCGTCGGGGACTATGGCTACACCTTC.